The present entry profiles one T cell receptor beta chain with its context. The repertoire was sequenced with immunoSEQ multiplex PCR; TCRdb's copy has only in-frame clones and lacks some. There are around 140,000 clones in the sample; 85% to 90% occur only once, and about a fifth lies in the top ten. This specimen comes from a study of T cell responses to AZD1222 COVID-19 vaccine. The clonotype was recovered from an adult in good health. The sequenced sample was peripheral blood, obtained on day 0 of AZD1222 vaccination.

The CDR3 sequence: CASSLSGAFYGYTF. CDR3 coding DNA: TGCGCCAGCAGCTTGAGTGGGGCCTTCTATGGCTACACCTTC. This rearrangement joins TRBV5-1 to TRBJ1-2; D possibly corresponds to TRBD1 (5 bases). Germline lookup yields CDR1 SGHRS and CDR2 YFSETQ. The ends were cut back, 1 base at V and 4 bases at J, with 11 bases in the middle. CDR3 length equals 14 residues.